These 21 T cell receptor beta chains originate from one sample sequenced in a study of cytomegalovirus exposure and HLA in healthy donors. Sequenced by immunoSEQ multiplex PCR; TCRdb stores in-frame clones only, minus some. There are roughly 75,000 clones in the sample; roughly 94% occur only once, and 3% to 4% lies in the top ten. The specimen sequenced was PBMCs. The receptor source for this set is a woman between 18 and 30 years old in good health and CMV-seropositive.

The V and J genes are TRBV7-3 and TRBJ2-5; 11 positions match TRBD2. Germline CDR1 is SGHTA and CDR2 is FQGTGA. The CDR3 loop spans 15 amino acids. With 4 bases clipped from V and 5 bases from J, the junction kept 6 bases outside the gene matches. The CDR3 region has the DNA TGTGCCAGCAGCTCCCGGGCTAGCGGGAGGGAGACCCAGTACTTC. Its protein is CASSSRASGRETQYF.

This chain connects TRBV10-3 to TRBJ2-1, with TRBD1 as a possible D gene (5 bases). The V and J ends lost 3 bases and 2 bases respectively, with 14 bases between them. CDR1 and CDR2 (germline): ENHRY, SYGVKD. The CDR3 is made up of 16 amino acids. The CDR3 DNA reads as TGTGCCATCAGTGAAGAGACAGATTTTACCTACAATGAGCAGTTCTTC. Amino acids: CAISEETDFTYNEQFF.

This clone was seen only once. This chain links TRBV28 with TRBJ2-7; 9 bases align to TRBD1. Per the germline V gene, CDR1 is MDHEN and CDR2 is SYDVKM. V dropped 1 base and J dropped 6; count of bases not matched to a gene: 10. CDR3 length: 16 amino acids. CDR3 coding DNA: TGTGCCAGCAGTTTATTGGGACAGGGTCTTCCCTCCGAGCAGTACTTC. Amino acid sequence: CASSLLGQGLPSEQYF.

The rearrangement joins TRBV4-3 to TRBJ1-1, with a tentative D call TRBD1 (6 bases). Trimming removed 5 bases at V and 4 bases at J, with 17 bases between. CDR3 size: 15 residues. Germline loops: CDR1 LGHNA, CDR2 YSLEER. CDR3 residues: CASSYVPSGVTEAFF. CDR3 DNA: TGCGCCAGCAGCTATGTGCCTTCAGGGGTCACTGAAGCTTTCTTT.

CDR3 nucleotide sequence: TGTGCCAGCAGCCCCCTAGACAGGGACACAGATACGCAGTATTTT. It is translated as CASSPLDRDTDTQYF. The chain joins TRBV13 to TRBJ2-3; 7 nucleotides match TRBD1. J gave up 2 bases and V 5 bases, and 7 bases lay outside the gene matches. CDR1 is PRHDT and CDR2 is FYEKMQ in the germline V gene (reference sequence). CDR3 length: 15 amino acids. Using reference TRBV13 and TRBJ2-3 for the parts outside the CDR3, the full variable domain is AAGVIQSPRHLIKEKRETATLKCYPIPRHDTVYWYQQGPGQDPQFLISFYEKMQSDKGSIPDRFSAQQFSDYHSELNMSSLELGDSALYFCASSPLDRDTDTQYFGPGTRLTVL.

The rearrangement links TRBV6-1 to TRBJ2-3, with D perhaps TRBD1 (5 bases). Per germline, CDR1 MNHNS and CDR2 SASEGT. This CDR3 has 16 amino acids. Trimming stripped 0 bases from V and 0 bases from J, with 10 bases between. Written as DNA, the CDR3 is TGTGCCAGCAGTGAAGCCACAGGAACTAGCACAGATACGCAGTATTTT. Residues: CASSEATGTSTDTQYF.

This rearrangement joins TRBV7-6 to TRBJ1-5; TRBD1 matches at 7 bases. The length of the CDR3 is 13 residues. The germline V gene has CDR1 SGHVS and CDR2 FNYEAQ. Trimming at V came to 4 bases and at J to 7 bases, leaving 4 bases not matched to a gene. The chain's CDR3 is CASSSDRAQPQHF. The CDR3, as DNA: TGTGCCAGCAGCTCAGACAGGGCACAGCCCCAGCATTTT.

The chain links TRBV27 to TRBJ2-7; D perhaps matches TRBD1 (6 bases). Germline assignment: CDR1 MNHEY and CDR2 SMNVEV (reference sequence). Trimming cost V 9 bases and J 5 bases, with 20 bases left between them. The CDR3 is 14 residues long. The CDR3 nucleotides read TGTGCCAGTCGGCCCTGGGACAATGGCGACGAGCAGTACTTC. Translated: CASRPWDNGDEQYF.

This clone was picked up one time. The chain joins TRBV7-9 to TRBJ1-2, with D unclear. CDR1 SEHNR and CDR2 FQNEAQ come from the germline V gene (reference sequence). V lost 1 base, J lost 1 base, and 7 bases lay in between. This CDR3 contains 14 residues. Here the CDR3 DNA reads TGTGCCAGCAGCTTAGGGCAGAATAACTATGGCTACACCTTC. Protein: CASSLGQNNYGYTF.

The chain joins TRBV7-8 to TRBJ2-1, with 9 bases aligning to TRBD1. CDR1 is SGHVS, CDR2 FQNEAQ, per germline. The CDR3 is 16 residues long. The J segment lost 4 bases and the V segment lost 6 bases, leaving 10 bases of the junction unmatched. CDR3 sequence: CASRLPGQGTYNEQFF. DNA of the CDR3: TGTGCCAGCAGATTGCCGGGACAGGGAACATACAATGAGCAGTTCTTC.

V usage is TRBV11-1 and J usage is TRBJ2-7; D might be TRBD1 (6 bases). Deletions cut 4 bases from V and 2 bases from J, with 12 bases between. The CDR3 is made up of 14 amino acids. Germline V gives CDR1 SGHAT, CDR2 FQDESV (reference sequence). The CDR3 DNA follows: TGTGCCAGCAGCTACCTAGGACAGACCTACGAGCAGTACTTC. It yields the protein CASSYLGQTYEQYF.

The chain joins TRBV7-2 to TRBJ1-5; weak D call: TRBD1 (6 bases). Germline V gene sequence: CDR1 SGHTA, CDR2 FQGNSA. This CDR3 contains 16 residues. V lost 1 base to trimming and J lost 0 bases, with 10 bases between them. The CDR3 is CASSLGGGYSNQPQHF. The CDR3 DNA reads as TGTGCCAGCAGCTTAGGTGGGGGCTATAGCAATCAGCCCCAGCATTTT.

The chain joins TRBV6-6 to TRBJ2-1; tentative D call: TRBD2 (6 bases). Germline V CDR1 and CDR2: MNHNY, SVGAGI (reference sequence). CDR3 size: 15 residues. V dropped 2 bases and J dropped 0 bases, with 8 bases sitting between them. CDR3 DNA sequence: TGTGCCAGCAGTTACGGGGGGAACTCCTACAATGAGCAGTTCTTC. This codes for CASSYGGNSYNEQFF.

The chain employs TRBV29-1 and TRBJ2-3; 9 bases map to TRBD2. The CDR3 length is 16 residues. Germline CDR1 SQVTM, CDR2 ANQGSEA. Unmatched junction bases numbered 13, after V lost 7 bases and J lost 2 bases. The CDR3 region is CSGNNGLAGFTDTQYF. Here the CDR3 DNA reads TGCAGCGGTAATAACGGTCTAGCGGGGTTCACAGATACGCAGTATTTT.

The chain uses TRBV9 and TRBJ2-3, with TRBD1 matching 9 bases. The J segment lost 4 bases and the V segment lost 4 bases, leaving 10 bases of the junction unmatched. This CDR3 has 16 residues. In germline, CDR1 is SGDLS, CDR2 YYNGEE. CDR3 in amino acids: CASSRTGTGYPDTQYF. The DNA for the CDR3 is TGTGCCAGCAGCAGAACCGGGACAGGGTATCCAGATACGCAGTATTTT.

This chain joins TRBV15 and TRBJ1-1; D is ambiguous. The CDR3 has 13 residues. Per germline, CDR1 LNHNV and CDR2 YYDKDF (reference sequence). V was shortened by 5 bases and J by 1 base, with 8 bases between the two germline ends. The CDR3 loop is CATSYGGNTEAFF. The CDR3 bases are TGTGCCACCAGCTACGGAGGGAACACTGAAGCTTTCTTT.

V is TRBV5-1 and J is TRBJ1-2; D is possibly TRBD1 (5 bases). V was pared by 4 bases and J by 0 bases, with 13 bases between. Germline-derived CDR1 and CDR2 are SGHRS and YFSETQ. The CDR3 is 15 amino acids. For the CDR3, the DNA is TGCGCCAGCAGCCAAAATCAGGGTGCTAACTATGGCTACACCTTC. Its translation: CASSQNQGANYGYTF.

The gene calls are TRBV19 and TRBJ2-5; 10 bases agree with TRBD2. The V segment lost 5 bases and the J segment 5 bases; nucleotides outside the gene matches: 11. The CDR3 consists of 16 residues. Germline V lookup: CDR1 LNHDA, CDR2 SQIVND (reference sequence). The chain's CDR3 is CASSPVPSGSTETQYF. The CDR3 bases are TGTGCCAGTAGTCCAGTCCCTAGCGGGAGTACGGAGACCCAGTACTTC. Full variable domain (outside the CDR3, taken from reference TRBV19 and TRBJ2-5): DGGITQSPKYLFRKEGQNVTLSCEQNLNHDAMYWYRQDPGQGLRLIYYSQIVNDFQKGDIAEGYSVSREKKESFPLTVTSAQKNPTAFYLCASSPVPSGSTETQYFGPGTRLLVL.

CDR3 sequence: CASSRLATQGPYEQYF. Written as DNA, the CDR3 is TGCGCCAGCAGCCGCCTTGCGACACAGGGTCCCTACGAGCAGTACTTC. The chain couples TRBV4-1 to TRBJ2-7, with D perhaps TRBD1 (6 bases). This CDR3 region has 16 residues. Germline values: CDR1 MGHRA, CDR2 YSYEKL. V lost 4 bases, J lost 2 bases, and 18 bases lay in between.

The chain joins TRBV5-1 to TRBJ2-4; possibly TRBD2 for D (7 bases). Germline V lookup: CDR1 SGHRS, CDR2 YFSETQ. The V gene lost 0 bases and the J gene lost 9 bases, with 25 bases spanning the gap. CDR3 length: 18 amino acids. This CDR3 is CASSLVVGGDPPGTIQYF. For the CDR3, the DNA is TGCGCCAGCAGCTTGGTGGTAGGGGGGGACCCACCCGGGACCATTCAGTACTTC.

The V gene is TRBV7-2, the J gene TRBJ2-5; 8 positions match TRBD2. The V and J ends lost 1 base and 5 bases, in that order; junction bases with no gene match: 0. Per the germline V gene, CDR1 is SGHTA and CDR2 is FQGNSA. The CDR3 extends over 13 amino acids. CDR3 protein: CASSLGLAETQYF. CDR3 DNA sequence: TGTGCCAGCAGCTTAGGACTAGCGGAGACCCAGTACTTC.